Following are 6 T cell receptor beta chains from one sample sequenced in a study of cytomegalovirus exposure and HLA in healthy donors. PCR involved 60 Vbeta and 13 Jbeta primers. The data were produced by immunoSEQ multiplex PCR, yet TCRdb's version contains in-frame clones alone and is incomplete. The sample carries some 130,000 clones, roughly three quarters recorded once. The sample comprised PBMCs. The receptors shown here come from a woman between 40 and 50 years old in good health and CMV-seronegative.

V usage is TRBV15 and J usage is TRBJ2-7, with D tentatively TRBD1 (5 bases). V was clipped by 4 bases and J by 2 bases, with 12 bases between them. The germline V gene encodes CDR1 LNHNV and CDR2 YYDKDF (reference sequence). The CDR3 runs to 14 residues. The CDR3 loop is CATSTKPTAYEQYF. CDR3 sequence (DNA): TGTGCCACCAGCACCAAACCGACAGCCTACGAGCAGTACTTC.

V gene TRBV4-2 combines with J gene TRBJ1-1, with D unclear. Germline-derived CDR1 and CDR2 are LGHNA and YNFKEQ. The CDR3 covers 13 residues. V lost 1 base and J 1 base, leaving 4 bases between the germline ends. The CDR3 DNA sequence: TGTGCCAGCAGCCAAGTGCGGAACACTGAAGCTTTCTTT. Protein sequence: CASSQVRNTEAFF.

Comment on this clone: One end of the junction fails to match germline, which may point to a read error. The J gene is TRBJ1-2, the V gene TRBV7-9, with 7 bases lining up with TRBD1. Germline lookup yields CDR1 SEHNR and CDR2 FQNEAQ (reference sequence). This CDR3 spans 17 amino acids. Here the CDR3 DNA reads TGTTCCAGCAGCTCGGACAGGCCGGGAGAGGGGTTCTATGGCTACACCTTC. As protein: CSSSSDRPGEGFYGYTF.

V and J are TRBV13 and TRBJ2-3, with D perhaps TRBD2 (5 bases). The length of the CDR3 is 14 residues. Germline V CDR1 and CDR2: PRHDT, FYEKMQ (reference sequence). The germline V and J ends were trimmed by 2 bases and 0 bases, with 6 bases remaining between them. This CDR3 is CASSLTSSTDTQYF. The CDR3 DNA follows: TGTGCCAGCAGCTTAACTAGTAGCACAGATACGCAGTATTTT.

The chain recombines TRBV5-1 with TRBJ1-4; D possibly corresponds to TRBD1 (5 bases). This CDR3 region has 14 residues. Germline CDR1 and CDR2: SGHRS and YFSETQ. Between the trimmed V and J ends, which lost 3 bases and 8 bases, there was a span of 14 bases. CDR3 sequence: CASSSWGEGEKLFF. CDR3 DNA: TGCGCCAGCAGCTCCTGGGGGGAGGGAGAAAAACTGTTTTTT. The variable domain in full, with the rest retrieved from reference TRBV5-1 and TRBJ1-4, is KAGVTQTPRYLIKTRGQQVTLSCSPISGHRSVSWYQQTPGQGLQFLFEYFSETQRNKGNFPGRFSGRQFSNSRSEMNVSTLELGDSALYLCASSSWGEGEKLFFGSGTQLSVL.

The rearrangement joins TRBV29-1 to TRBJ2-2, with D possibly TRBD1 on 5 matching bases. Germline V gene sequence: CDR1 SQVTM, CDR2 ANQGSEA. This CDR3 region has 14 residues. The germline V and J ends were trimmed by 2 bases and 5 bases, with 12 bases remaining between them. The CDR3 loop reads CSVEMGRGTGELFF. The CDR3 nucleotides read TGCAGCGTTGAAATGGGGCGCGGAACCGGGGAGCTGTTTTTT.